These 19 T cell receptor beta chains originate from one sample sequenced in a study of OX40 agonist ivuxolimab in advanced cancers. The protocol was immunoSEQ multiplex PCR, while the TCRdb copy is restricted to in-frame clones and leaves out a portion. Among around 40,000 clones listed, 88% were seen once. This material consisted of CD4+ or CD8+ T cells sorted from blood, taken in a trial of the OX40 agonist ivuxolimab. These receptors all come from an adult with an advanced solid tumor such as melanoma, head and neck, liver or kidney cancer.

The gene calls are TRBV6-1 and TRBJ2-3; D is unclear. Trimming stripped 7 bases from V and 4 bases from J, with 15 bases between. The CDR3 has 14 amino acids. Germline V gene lookup returns CDR1 MNHNS and CDR2 SASEGT. CDR3 sequence: CASKDSSPPDTQYF. The CDR3 nucleotides are TGTGCCAGCAAAGACTCCTCTCCCCCAGATACGCAGTATTTT.

The chain is built from TRBV27 and TRBJ1-5, with TRBD1 identical over 8 bases. This CDR3 has 14 residues. Losses at the gene ends were 2 bases for V and 6 bases for J; bases not matched to a gene: 3. CDR1 and CDR2 (germline): MNHEY, SMNVEV (reference sequence). Here the CDR3 reads CASSLGQGSQPQHF. CDR3 nucleotides: TGTGCCAGCAGTTTAGGACAGGGCTCTCAGCCCCAGCATTTT.

This clone was detected ten times or more. The genes are TRBV6-1 and TRBJ1-2, with D unresolved. The V gene's germline CDR1 is MNHNS and CDR2 SASEGT. Trimming cost V 1 base and J 6 bases, with 9 bases left between them. The CDR3 runs 13 residues. CDR3 loop: CASSEVGPDGYTF. In DNA form, the CDR3 reads TGTGCCAGCAGTGAAGTCGGACCGGATGGCTACACCTTC.

V gene TRBV6-5 combines with J gene TRBJ2-1; possible D gene TRBD2, 6 bases. With 11 bases removed from V and 7 bases from J, the gap between germline ends came to 15 bases. Germline V gives CDR1 MNHEY, CDR2 SVGAGI. The CDR3 is 12 residues long. The CDR3, as DNA: TGTGCCGCCCAAGGGAGGTTTAATGAGCAGTTCTTC. This sequence encodes CAAQGRFNEQFF.

The chain recombines TRBV19 with TRBJ1-2; D call uncertain. CDR1 LNHDA and CDR2 SQIVND come from the germline V gene (reference sequence). The length of the CDR3 is 16 residues. Trimming took off 2 bases at V and 3 bases at J, with 16 bases between the two ends. CDR3 in DNA: TGTGCCAGTAGTATATCCCTTTTTCGGCAGGACTATGGCTACACCTTC. Amino acids: CASSISLFRQDYGYTF.

This chain uses TRBV5-6 with TRBJ2-3, with D perhaps TRBD1 or TRBD2 (6 bases each). Germline CDR1 SGHDT, CDR2 YYEEEE. This CDR3 has 18 amino acids. V lost 4 bases and J lost 2, with 23 bases in between. CDR3 DNA: TGTGCCAGCAGCCCGGATAGGAGGAGGGGGGTCTCCACAGATACGCAGTATTTT. This translates into CASSPDRRRGVSTDTQYF.

This clone is classed as medium-sized. The rearrangement joins TRBV11-2 to TRBJ2-7; TRBD1 aligns across 11 bases. The V gene end was trimmed by 5 bases and the J gene end by 5 bases; junction bases not matched to a gene: 5. The V gene's germline CDR1 is SGHAT and CDR2 FQNNGV. The CDR3 totals 14 residues. CDR3 protein: CASSEGQGADEQYF. The CDR3 region has the DNA TGTGCCAGCAGCGAAGGACAGGGGGCTGACGAGCAGTACTTC.

This rearrangement joins TRBV11-2 to TRBJ2-3; TRBD2 aligns across 11 bases. CDR1 and CDR2 (germline): SGHAT, FQNNGV. The V gene end was trimmed by 10 bases and the J gene end by 0 bases; junction bases not matched to a gene: 6. The CDR3 is made up of 15 amino acids. The CDR3 DNA reads as TGTGCCACTAGCGGGGGGCCTCCTAGCACAGATACGCAGTATTTT. This gives the protein CATSGGPPSTDTQYF.

Within the sample, this clone is medium-sized. One end of the junction is discordant with germline, which a read error may explain. V is TRBV7-8 and J is TRBJ1-1; 10 bases fit TRBD1. Germline lookup yields CDR1 SGHVS and CDR2 FQNEAQ. The CDR3 contains 14 residues. The CDR3 sequence is CASSWTGGNAEAFF. CDR3 in DNA: TGTGCCAGCAGCTGGACAGGGGGGAACGCTGAAGCTTTCTTT.

The V gene is TRBV5-6, the J gene TRBJ2-1, with D unclear. Looked up from germline, CDR1 is SGHDT and CDR2 is YYEEEE. This CDR3 region has 15 residues. Deletions cut 0 bases from V and 2 bases from J, with 9 bases between. CDR3 sequence (DNA): TGTGCCAGCAGCTTGGGGAATCCTCCCTACAATGAGCAGTTCTTC. It codes for CASSLGNPPYNEQFF.

The rearrangement uses TRBV5-4 and TRBJ1-2; D is unclear. This CDR3 region has 15 residues. V lost 0 bases and J 1 base, leaving 10 bases between the germline ends. Germline V gene data show CDR1 as SGHNT and CDR2 as YYREEE (reference sequence). Here the CDR3 reads CASSLDASLNYGYTF. The CDR3 coding sequence is TGTGCCAGCAGCTTGGACGCGTCGCTTAACTATGGCTACACCTTC.

V is TRBV29-1 and J is TRBJ2-7; 11 bases agree with TRBD1. The CDR3 consists of 15 residues. The V and J ends lost 4 bases and 2 bases, in that order; junction bases with no gene match: 7. Germline CDR1 is SQVTM and CDR2 is ANQGSEA. CDR3 DNA: TGCAGCGTTGGTGGGACAGGGGGTTTTCCCTACGAGCAGTACTTC. Its translation is CSVGGTGGFPYEQYF.

The chain recombines TRBV28 with TRBJ1-3; D not resolved. Germline CDR1 MDHEN, CDR2 SYDVKM. This CDR3 has 15 residues. Trimming took 4 bases from V and 0 from J, leaving 10 bases between them. The chain's CDR3 is CASSSILFSGNTIYF. Written as DNA, the CDR3 is TGTGCCAGCAGTTCCATCCTTTTCTCTGGAAACACCATATATTTT.

The chain uses TRBV7-6 and TRBJ1-3; 9 bases match TRBD1. The V and J ends lost 4 bases and 2 bases, in that order; junction bases with no gene match: 3. The CDR3 covers 15 residues. Looked up from germline, CDR1 is SGHVS and CDR2 is FNYEAQ. The CDR3 coding sequence is TGTGCCAGCAGCTACGGGACAGGGCCTGGAAACACCATATATTTT. This codes for CASSYGTGPGNTIYF.

The chain uses TRBV28 and TRBJ1-5; tentative D call: TRBD1 (6 bases). Germline V gives CDR1 MDHEN, CDR2 SYDVKM. This CDR3 is built from 15 residues. V lost 5 bases and J lost 6, with 17 bases in between. DNA of the CDR3: TGTGCCAGCAGTGATGGGGGCATACTTGGTCAGCCCCAGCATTTT. Its protein product is CASSDGGILGQPQHF.

V gene TRBV15 combines with J gene TRBJ2-5; tentatively, D is TRBD2 (7 bases). This CDR3 spans 16 amino acids. Looked up from germline, CDR1 is LNHNV and CDR2 is YYDKDF (reference sequence). V was pared by 6 bases and J by 4 bases, with 21 bases between. The CDR3 protein is CATSKRRGGLRETQYF. The CDR3 coding sequence is TGTGCCACCAGTAAACGAAGGGGGGGATTGAGAGAGACCCAGTACTTC.

The rearrangement links TRBV10-2 to TRBJ1-1; 8 bases fit TRBD1. V trimming: 6 bases; J trimming: 5 bases; junction bases outside the gene matches: 8. Germline V CDR1 and CDR2: WSHSY, SAAADI. The CDR3 has 14 residues. CDR3 sequence reads: CASSRTGGGTEAFF. The CDR3 DNA is TGCGCCAGCAGCCGTACAGGGGGTGGTACTGAAGCTTTCTTT.

V and J are TRBV7-9 and TRBJ1-2, with D unresolved. CDR3 size: 15 residues. Trimming cost V 5 bases and J 7 bases, with 20 bases left between them. Looked up from germline, CDR1 is SEHNR and CDR2 is FQNEAQ (reference sequence). This CDR3 is CASSVPWTASVGYTF. CDR3 nucleotides: TGTGCCAGCAGCGTACCATGGACGGCCAGTGTTGGCTACACCTTC.

The genes are TRBV6-6 and TRBJ1-5, with TRBD1 matching 8 bases. The CDR3 extends over 14 amino acids. Losses at the gene ends were 7 bases for V and 2 bases for J; bases not matched to a gene: 4. Germline-derived CDR1 and CDR2 are MNHNY and SVGAGI (reference sequence). CDR3 sequence reads: CASTPGGGNQPQHF. The CDR3 DNA reads TGTGCCAGCACCCCAGGGGGCGGCAATCAGCCCCAGCATTTT.